This T cell receptor (beta chain) was identified in a study of cytomegalovirus exposure and HLA in healthy donors. Data came from immunoSEQ multiplex PCR; TCRdb stores just in-frame clones and leaves some out. The sample yields roughly 300,000 clones, roughly 89% seen once. V was cut by 3 bases and J by 4 bases, with 7 bases left in between. This CDR3 region has 12 residues. Per the germline V gene, CDR1 is ENHRY and CDR2 is SYGVKD. This chain links TRBV10-3 with TRBJ2-7, with D hard to call. Material for sequencing was PBMCs. This sequence was found in a woman between 18 and 30 years old in good health and CMV-seronegative. CDR3 nucleotide sequence: TGTGCCATCAGTGAAGTGCAGTACGAGCAGTACTTC. Protein: CAISEVQYEQYF.